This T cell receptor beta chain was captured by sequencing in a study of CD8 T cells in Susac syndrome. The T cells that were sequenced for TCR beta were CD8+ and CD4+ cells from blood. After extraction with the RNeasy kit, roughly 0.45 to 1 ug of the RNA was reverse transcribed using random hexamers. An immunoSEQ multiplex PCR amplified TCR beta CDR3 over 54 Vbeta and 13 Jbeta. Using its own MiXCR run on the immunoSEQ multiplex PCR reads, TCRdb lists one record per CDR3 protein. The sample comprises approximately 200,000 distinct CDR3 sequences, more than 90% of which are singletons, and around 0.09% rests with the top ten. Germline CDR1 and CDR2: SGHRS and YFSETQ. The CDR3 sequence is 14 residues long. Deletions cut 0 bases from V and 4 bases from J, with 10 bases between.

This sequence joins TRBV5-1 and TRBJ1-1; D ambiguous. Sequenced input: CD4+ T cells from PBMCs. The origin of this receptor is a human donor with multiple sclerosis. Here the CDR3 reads CASSLGGVGTEAFF. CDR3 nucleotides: TGCGCCAGCAGCTTGGGCGGGGTGGGCACTGAAGCTTTCTTT. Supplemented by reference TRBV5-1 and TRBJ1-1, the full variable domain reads KAGVTQTPRYLIKTRGQQVTLSCSPISGHRSVSWYQQTPGQGLQFLFEYFSETQRNKGNFPGRFSGRQFSNSRSEMNVSTLELGDSALYLCASSLGGVGTEAFFGQGTRLTVV.